The 32 T cell receptor beta chains in this list originate from one sample, sequenced in a study of post-analysis software for immune sequencing data. Study-level results: Patients had higher frequencies than controls of roughly five TRBV segments, including TRBV5-6, TRBV5-1 and TRBV20-1.

Their antigens are not known. Built from TCR beta cDNA, the libraries had unique molecular identifiers in them. TCRdb analysed the PCR reads with MiXCR anew, one entry per CDR3 protein. Among 600,000 to 750,000 distinct CDR3 sequences listed, roughly three fifths were seen once. Sample: blood. The source is a girl aged 2-10 years with multiple sclerosis.

This clonotype has only one observation. CDR3 region: CATSTGGNGGYTF. As DNA, the CDR3 is TGTGCCACCAGCACAGGGGGTAACGGCGGCTACACCTTC. The rearrangement links TRBV15 to TRBJ1-2; 7 bases are shared with TRBD1. This CDR3 has 13 amino acids. The V gene's germline CDR1 is LNHNV and CDR2 YYDKDF (reference sequence). With 4 bases clipped from V and 8 bases from J, the junction kept 7 bases outside the gene matches.

Comments on this clonotype: This may come from a read error, since a much larger clone is one base off. The gene calls are TRBV15 and TRBJ2-3; D not resolved. The CDR3 length is 14 residues. Trimming left V 3 bases short and J 5 bases short, with 12 bases between. The germline V gene encodes CDR1 LNHNV and CDR2 YYDKDF (reference sequence). CDR3 coding DNA: TGTGCCACCAGCAGCTTGGACGCTATAGATACGCAGTATTTT. Translated: CATSSLDAIDTQYF.

The rearrangement uses TRBV7-2 and TRBJ2-1; 8 bases fit TRBD1. CDR1 and CDR2 from the germline V gene are SGHTA and FQGNSA. V was clipped by 5 bases and J by 15 bases; unmatched bases: 6. CDR3 length: 11 residues. CDR3 nucleotide sequence: TGTGCCAGCAGCCCGACCGGGACAGGGTTCTTC. Protein: CASSPTGTGFF.

The chain combines TRBV5-6 with TRBJ1-6, with 7 nucleotides matching TRBD1. With V trimmed by 4 bases and J by 9 bases, 7 bases remained unmatched. This CDR3 has 14 amino acids. CDR1 and CDR2 (germline): SGHDT, YYEEEE. The CDR3 region has the DNA TGTGCCAGCAGCCCCGGGACAGTGGGTTCACCCCTCCACTTT. Protein: CASSPGTVGSPLHF.

The chain employs TRBV3-1 and TRBJ2-7; TRBD2 agrees at 12 bases. V was pared by 2 bases and J by 5 bases, with 4 bases of the junction left unmatched. Germline lookup yields CDR1 LGHDT and CDR2 YNNKEL (reference sequence). The CDR3 loop spans 15 amino acids. CDR3 nucleotides: TGTGCCAGCAGCCAACCACTAGCGGGAGGTCACGAGCAGTACTTC. The encoded protein is CASSQPLAGGHEQYF.

This clonotype was found a few times. The J gene is TRBJ2-1, the V gene TRBV5-1; D possibly corresponds to TRBD1 (7 bases). CDR1 and CDR2 from the germline V gene are SGHRS and YFSETQ. The CDR3 has 19 residues. Trimming cost V 2 bases and J 5 bases, with 26 bases left between them. The CDR3 nucleotides read TGCGCCAGCAGCTTCCAGGGGGGTTCCAGGCCTCGGCTTAACAATGAGCAGTTCTTC. Translation gives CASSFQGGSRPRLNNEQFF.

This rearrangement joins TRBV12-3 or TRBV12-4 to TRBJ2-1; no firm D call. CDR3 length: 9 residues. Between the trimmed V and J ends, which lost 6 bases and 12 bases, there was a span of 6 bases. For the CDR3, the DNA is TGTGCCAGCAGGTCGGGGCAGTTCTTC. It is translated as CASRSGQFF.

This clonotype was counted between two and nine times. The CDR3 coding sequence is TGTGCCAGCAGTGACGGCAGGGGGAATAATTCACCCCTCCACTTT. Translating it yields CASSDGRGNNSPLHF. The gene calls are TRBV2 and TRBJ1-6, with 7 positions matching TRBD1. With 3 bases clipped from V and 5 bases from J, the junction kept 4 bases outside the gene matches. The CDR3 spans 15 residues. Germline V gene data show CDR1 as SNHLY and CDR2 as FYNNEI.

The chain uses TRBV7-2 and TRBJ2-3; 9 bases match TRBD2. Germline loops: CDR1 SGHTA, CDR2 FQGNSA. With 3 bases clipped from V and 3 bases from J, the junction kept 7 bases outside the gene matches. CDR3 size: 16 residues. For the CDR3, the DNA is TGTGCCAGCAGCTTTCTAGCGGGGACCGCGACAGATACGCAGTATTTT. It codes for CASSFLAGTATDTQYF.

The chain's CDR3 is CASSTTGTGNSPLHF. CDR3 bases: TGTGCCAGCAGCACGACAGGGACAGGGAATTCACCCCTCCACTTT. The chain recombines TRBV28 with TRBJ1-6; 9 nucleotides match TRBD1. Trimming removed 6 bases from V and 7 bases from J; junction bases left unmatched: 7. This CDR3 has 15 residues. The germline V gene has CDR1 MDHEN and CDR2 SYDVKM.

J is TRBJ1-2 and V is TRBV3-1; D call uncertain. Germline CDR1 reads LGHDT; CDR2 reads YNNKEL (reference sequence). CDR3 length: 14 amino acids. V gave up 0 bases and J gave up 7 bases, with 12 bases separating them. CDR3 bases: TGTGCCAGCAGCCAAGATCTCAATCGGGGTGGCTACACCTTC. Its translation is CASSQDLNRGGYTF.

The V call is TRBV6-2 or TRBV6-3, the J call TRBJ2-7; perhaps D is TRBD1 or TRBD2 (5 bases each). Germline V gives CDR1 MNHEY, CDR2 SVGEGT. Between the trimmed V and J ends, which lost 0 bases and 6 bases, there was a span of 12 bases. The CDR3 totals 14 residues. The CDR3 DNA is TGTGCCAGCAGTTACTCGATATCCGGGACCGAGCAGTACTTC. Its translation is CASSYSISGTEQYF.

This clonotype was found a few times. The rearrangement uses TRBV29-1 and TRBJ2-1; D gene uncertain. Trimming pared 7 bases from V and 5 bases from J, leaving 18 bases between. This CDR3 has 14 residues. Per the germline V gene, CDR1 is SQVTM and CDR2 is ANQGSEA. CDR3 in amino acids: CSATASGKNNEQFF. The CDR3 nucleotides read TGCAGCGCCACGGCGAGTGGGAAAAACAATGAGCAGTTCTTC.

The chain is built from TRBV25-1 and TRBJ1-6; tentatively, D is TRBD1 (5 bases). V lost 4 bases to trimming and J lost 0 bases, with 16 bases between them. CDR1 MGHDK and CDR2 SYGVNS come from the germline V gene. The length of the CDR3 is 18 residues. The CDR3 DNA sequence: TGTGCCAGCAGTGGAGGGACGGTTTCTAACTCCTATAATTCACCCCTCCACTTT. Its protein is CASSGGTVSNSYNSPLHF.

V is TRBV7-2 and J is TRBJ2-3; tentatively, D is TRBD1 or TRBD2 (6 bases each). Germline loops: CDR1 SGHTA, CDR2 FQGNSA. CDR3 size: 18 residues. Trimming cost V 5 bases and J 0 bases, with 21 bases left between them. DNA of the CDR3: TGTGCCAGCAGCAGACGCCCGGGGCGAGGGGGGAGCACAGATACGCAGTATTTT. It specifies CASSRRPGRGGSTDTQYF.

V is TRBV7-9 and J is TRBJ1-5, with D possibly matching TRBD1 (6 bases). Between the trimmed V and J ends, which lost 5 bases and 7 bases, there was a span of 12 bases. From germline, CDR1 is SEHNR and CDR2 FQNEAQ (reference sequence). The CDR3 length is 13 residues. CDR3 protein: CASSRGGEQPQHF. DNA of the CDR3: TGTGCCAGCAGCCGAGGGGGGGAACAGCCCCAGCATTTT.

The chain carries TRBV12-3 or TRBV12-4 and TRBJ1-2; 10 bases map to TRBD1. The CDR3 length is 14 residues. Unmatched junction bases numbered 4, after V lost 3 bases and J lost 6 bases. CDR3 DNA: TGTGCCAGCAGTTTCCTAGGACAGGGGGATGGCTACACCTTC. Translation gives CASSFLGQGDGYTF.

This chain uses TRBV5-6 with TRBJ1-2; D possibly corresponds to TRBD1 (5 bases). The CDR3 sequence is 13 residues long. Germline V lookup: CDR1 SGHDT, CDR2 YYEEEE. V lost 5 bases and J 8 bases, leaving 16 bases between the germline ends. CDR3 sequence reads: CASSLGTIEGYTF. The CDR3 DNA sequence: TGTGCCAGCAGTCTGGGGACTATCGAGGGCTACACCTTC.

The V gene is TRBV12-3 or TRBV12-4, the J gene TRBJ2-5, with TRBD2 matching over 7 bases. The junction had 2 bases not matched to a gene; V was cut back by 6 bases and J by 4 bases. This CDR3 is 12 amino acids long. The CDR3 DNA follows: TGTGCCAGCAGGCCGGGAGGAGAGACCCAGTACTTC. It is translated as CASRPGGETQYF.

The rearrangement links TRBV5-1 to TRBJ1-6; D uncertain. The CDR3 has 16 amino acids. Per germline, CDR1 SGHRS and CDR2 YFSETQ. The V and J ends lost 0 bases and 5 bases respectively, with 12 bases between them. The chain's CDR3 is CASSLEGSSNNSPLHF. The CDR3 DNA reads TGCGCCAGCAGCTTGGAAGGGTCATCGAATAATTCACCCCTCCACTTT. Full variable domain (remainder filled in from reference TRBV5-1 and TRBJ1-6): KAGVTQTPRYLIKTRGQQVTLSCSPISGHRSVSWYQQTPGQGLQFLFEYFSETQRNKGNFPGRFSGRQFSNSRSEMNVSTLELGDSALYLCASSLEGSSNNSPLHFGNGTRLTVT.

This chain connects TRBV7-3 to TRBJ2-3, with 14 bases fitting TRBD2. Germline trimming cut 5 bases from V and 6 bases from J; bases unmatched to any gene: 10. The CDR3 length is 17 residues. Germline V lookup: CDR1 SGHTA, CDR2 FQGTGA. CDR3 residues: CASSPHLTSGRADTQYF. The CDR3 DNA is TGTGCCAGCAGCCCCCATCTGACTAGCGGGAGGGCCGATACGCAGTATTTT.

This clonotype has more than one count but fewer than ten. The chain carries TRBV24-1 and TRBJ1-2; TRBD1 is a possible D gene (5 bases). Between the trimmed V and J ends, which lost 5 bases and 4 bases, there was a span of 25 bases. The CDR3 loop spans 18 amino acids. Germline-derived CDR1 and CDR2 are KGHDR and SFDVKD. CDR3 region: CATSGRDRAGATTYGYTF. The CDR3, as DNA: TGTGCCACCAGTGGCCGGGACCGCGCCGGCGCGACTACCTATGGCTACACCTTC.

The chain uses TRBV4-1 and TRBJ2-7; 10 positions agree with TRBD2. The length of the CDR3 is 15 residues. CDR1 is MGHRA and CDR2 is YSYEKL in the germline V gene. J gave up 3 bases and V 3 bases, and 5 bases lay outside the gene matches. CDR3 loop: CASSQVTSGDYEQYF. CDR3 DNA: TGCGCCAGCAGCCAGGTTACTAGCGGGGACTACGAGCAGTACTTC.

The chain uses TRBV10-3 and TRBJ2-7, with 9 bases aligning to TRBD1. V dropped 0 bases and J dropped 4; count of bases not matched to a gene: 13. The CDR3 runs 18 residues. The germline V gene has CDR1 ENHRY and CDR2 SYGVKD. The CDR3: CAISESSDAWDREYEQYF. The CDR3 nucleotides are TGTGCCATCAGTGAGTCTTCAGATGCTTGGGACAGGGAGTACGAGCAGTACTTC.

The chain uses TRBV14 and TRBJ2-4; D uncertain. The J call may be incorrect, as the DNA end agrees better with TRBJ2-7. CDR3 length: 13 amino acids. CDR1 SGHDN and CDR2 FVKESK come from the germline V gene. CDR3 sequence: CASSQGIYYEQYF. CDR3 sequence (DNA): TGTGCCAGCAGCCAAGGTATTTACTACGAGCAGTACTTC.

The count of this clonotype is one. The chain has TRBV12-3 or TRBV12-4 and TRBJ2-5; D may correspond to TRBD1 or TRBD2 (5 bases each). V gave up 5 bases and J gave up 2 bases, with 15 bases separating them. The length of the CDR3 is 15 residues. The CDR3 protein is CASSPPGRVQETQYF. The CDR3 bases are TGTGCCAGCAGTCCCCCGGGACGGGTACAAGAGACCCAGTACTTC.

V is TRBV20-1 and J is TRBJ2-5; D possibly matches TRBD1 or TRBD2 (5 bases each). The CDR3 is 14 amino acids. Germline lookup yields CDR1 DFQATT and CDR2 SNEGSKA (reference sequence). V was clipped by 3 bases and J by 5 bases, with 16 bases between them. The CDR3 region is CSARGDGPKETQYF. The CDR3 DNA sequence: TGCAGTGCTAGGGGGGATGGGCCAAAGGAGACCCAGTACTTC.

In this sample, this clonotype turned up a few times. The rearrangement joins TRBV5-4 to TRBJ2-7; D is undetermined. Per the germline V gene, CDR1 is SGHNT and CDR2 is YYREEE (reference sequence). The ends were cut back, 3 bases at V and 2 bases at J, with 9 bases in the middle. The length of the CDR3 is 13 residues. The CDR3 loop is CASSSTVAYEQYF. In DNA, the CDR3 is TGTGCCAGCAGCTCTACTGTAGCCTACGAGCAGTACTTC.

This chain links TRBV29-1 with TRBJ1-2; D might be TRBD1 (5 bases). Germline CDR1 SQVTM, CDR2 ANQGSEA. The CDR3 sequence is 11 residues long. The V and J ends lost 4 bases and 7 bases respectively, with 10 bases between them. The CDR3 bases are TGCAGCGTTGGGGGGGGACCTGGCTACACCTTC. Translating gives CSVGGGPGYTF.

This clonotype occurred a few times. The V gene is TRBV7-9, the J gene TRBJ2-3, with 8 nucleotides matching TRBD2. In germline, CDR1 is SEHNR, CDR2 FQNEAQ (reference sequence). The CDR3 contains 15 residues. After removal of 1 base from V and 4 bases from J, the junction contained 4 bases not matched to a gene. This CDR3 is CASSLVSGKADTQYF. The CDR3 DNA follows: TGTGCCAGCAGCTTAGTTAGCGGGAAAGCAGATACGCAGTATTTT.

The rearrangement joins TRBV14 to TRBJ2-1; weak D call: TRBD2 (5 bases). V was pared by 5 bases and J by 4 bases, with 9 bases between. The CDR3 has 13 amino acids. Germline-derived CDR1 and CDR2 are SGHDN and FVKESK. CDR3 residues: CASSKRAYNEQFF. The CDR3, as DNA: TGTGCCAGCAGCAAGAGGGCGTACAATGAGCAGTTCTTC. Together with reference TRBV14 and TRBJ2-1, the CDR3 gives the full variable domain: EAGVTQFPSHSVIEKGQTVTLRCDPISGHDNLYWYRRVMGKEIKFLLHFVKESKQDESGMPNNRFLAERTGGTYSTLKVQPAELEDSGVYFCASSKRAYNEQFFGPGTRLTVL.

This clonotype has just a few counts. The rearrangement joins TRBV29-1 to TRBJ2-7; D uncertain. CDR1 is SQVTM, CDR2 ANQGSEA, per germline. This CDR3 spans 13 amino acids. Trimming took off 2 bases at V and 5 bases at J, with 13 bases between the two ends. CDR3 bases: TGCAGCGTTGAATCCGTATCCCAAAACGAGCAGTACTTC. Protein product: CSVESVSQNEQYF.